One sample yielded the 4 T cell receptor beta chains listed below, sequenced in a study of post-analysis software for immune sequencing data. Sequencing libraries made from TCR beta cDNA carried unique molecular identifiers. MiXCR was run by TCRdb on the PCR reads, yielding one entry per CDR3 protein. The table shows fewer than 850,000 distinct CDR3 sequences, with roughly 27% occurring only once. Whole-study results and caveats: Four or five TRBV segments were significantly more frequent in patients than in controls. TRBV5-6, TRBV5-1 and TRBV20-1 were among these segments.

Their antigens are not known. Sequencing input: blood. The source of these receptors is a girl aged 10-17 years with multiple sclerosis.

This chain links TRBV11-2 with TRBJ1-5; D unresolved. Deletions cut 2 bases from V and 0 bases from J, with 14 bases between. This CDR3 spans 17 amino acids. Per the germline V gene, CDR1 is SGHAT and CDR2 is FQNNGV. This chain's CDR3 is CASSLYTPGSSNQPQHF. CDR3 bases: TGTGCCAGCAGCTTATATACACCGGGCTCTAGCAATCAGCCCCAGCATTTT.

This clonotype showed up just a few times. The gene calls are TRBV27 and TRBJ1-4, with 8 bases matching TRBD1. The CDR3 totals 15 residues. V was pared by 4 bases and J by 8 bases, with 9 bases of the junction left unmatched. In germline, CDR1 is MNHEY, CDR2 SMNVEV (reference sequence). The CDR3 nucleotides are TGTGCCAGCAGTTCCACAGGGGGATCCGTCGAAAAACTGTTTTTT. Encoded protein: CASSSTGGSVEKLFF.

This chain links TRBV7-9 with TRBJ2-5, with D perhaps matching TRBD1 or TRBD2 (7 bases each). Germline assignment: CDR1 SEHNR and CDR2 FQNEAQ (reference sequence). V was clipped by 5 bases and J by 11 bases, with 27 bases between them. The CDR3 sequence is 16 residues long. This CDR3 is CASSLRPGGAYNEQYF. As DNA, the CDR3 is TGTGCCAGCAGCCTGAGACCAGGGGGGGCCTACAATGAGCAGTACTTC.

V is TRBV29-1 and J is TRBJ2-7; D remains unclear. CDR1 SQVTM and CDR2 ANQGSEA come from the germline V gene. The CDR3 totals 14 residues. With 5 bases removed from V and 0 bases from J, the gap between germline ends came to 14 bases. The CDR3 nucleotides are TGCAGCGTTACCCCCCGTGGGTCCTCCTACGAGCAGTACTTC. Protein sequence: CSVTPRGSSYEQYF.